The present entry profiles one T cell receptor (beta chain) with its context. Its specificity is unknown. The data were obtained in a study of neoadjuvant nivolumab and ipilimumab in lung cancer. CDR1 and CDR2 from the germline V gene are MNHEY and SVGAGI. The CDR3 runs to 15 residues. V was pared by 7 bases and J by 4 bases, with 19 bases between. This table comes from immunoSEQ multiplex PCR, and its TCRdb copy is limited to in-frame clones, with some not included. The data show under 9,000 clones, 84% seen once. Broader study findings: Only two of four nivolumab-treated tumors gained richness and clonality by surgery. Only a small number of samples underwent TCR sequencing.

The gene calls are TRBV6-5 and TRBJ1-2; tentatively, D is TRBD1 (5 bases). The receptor's source is an adult with non-small cell lung cancer. Sample: tumor tissue, taken after neoadjuvant nivolumab, alone or with ipilimumab, at or shortly before surgery. As DNA, the CDR3 is TGTGCCAGCACGGGTCATGGGGGAGGGGCCTATGGCTACACCTTC. Translation gives CASTGHGGGAYGYTF.